These T cell receptor beta chains were read from a single sample in a study of cytomegalovirus exposure and HLA in healthy donors. Using immunoSEQ multiplex PCR, the repertoire was profiled, and TCRdb retains in-frame clones only, with some absent. The data hold some 150,000 clones, with approximately 75% observed a single time. Specimen: PBMCs. The source of these receptors is a man under 40 in good health and CMV-seropositive. CDR3s include the opening cysteine and the closing phenylalanine or tryptophan. The D gene is left open where the match is weak. Expanded clones get a size class; other rows say once, few or many, or leave the size out.

CASSLRGNQPQHF,TGTGCCAGCAGTCTCAGGGGTAATCAGCCCCAGCATTTT,TRBJ1-5,NA,TRBV27,NA
CASSLRGQSSYEQYF,TGTGCCAGCAGTTTAAGGGGACAGAGCTCCTACGAGCAGTACTTC,TRBJ2-7,NA,TRBV27,TRBD1
CASSDSRGNNQPQHF,TGTGCCAGCAGTGATTCCAGAGGGAACAATCAGCCCCAGCATTTT,TRBJ1-5,NA,TRBV2,NA
CASSKTGGYGYTF,TGTGCCAGCAGTAAGACAGGTGGCTATGGCTACACCTTC,TRBJ1-2,NA,TRBV27,NA
CASSYYSTRGTQYF,TGTGCCAGCAGTTACTATTCGACGCGGGGGACCCAGTACTTC,TRBJ2-5,NA,TRBV6-5,NA
CASSEGQAEAFF,TGTGCCAGCAGTGAAGGCCAGGCTGAAGCTTTCTTT,TRBJ1-1,NA,TRBV6-1,NA
CASSLDRSSTDTQYF,TGTGCCAGCAGCCTCGACAGGAGCAGCACAGATACGCAGTATTTT,TRBJ2-3,NA,TRBV7-3,NA
CASSLEGALSYEQYF,TGTGCCAGCAGCTTAGAAGGGGCCCTCTCCTACGAGCAGTACTTC,TRBJ2-7,NA,TRBV7-2,NA
CASSERDRVEKLFF,TGTGCCAGCAGTGAAAGGGACAGGGTGGAAAAACTGTTTTTT,TRBJ1-4,NA,TRBV6-1,TRBD1
CASSYGGTEAFF,TGTGCCAGCAGTTATGGCGGCACTGAAGCTTTCTTT,TRBJ1-1,NA,TRBV6-6,NA
CASSFGHRVPYNEQFF,TGTGCCAGCAGCTTTGGACACAGGGTTCCATACAATGAGCAGTTCTTC,TRBJ2-1,few,TRBV12-1,NA
CASSRGAGELFF,TGTGCCAGCAGCCGGGGGGCCGGGGAGCTGTTTTTT,TRBJ2-2,few,TRBV25-1,TRBD2
CASSPGTGKQPQHF,TGCGCCAGCAGCCCAGGGACAGGGAAACAGCCCCAGCATTTT,TRBJ1-5,NA,TRBV4-1,TRBD1
CASSYASAGGFQAKNIQYF,TGTGCCAGCAGCTACGCTTCAGCAGGGGGTTTCCAAGCCAAAAACATTCAGTACTTC,TRBJ2-4,once,TRBV5-4,TRBD1
CASSDPTGSGEAFF,TGTGCCAGCAGCGACCCGACAGGGAGTGGGGAAGCTTTCTTT,TRBJ1-1,NA,TRBV7-9,TRBD1
CASSLGGGGGPEETQYF,TGTGCCAGCAGCTTGGGAGGAGGGGGGGGGCCAGAAGAGACCCAGTACTTC,TRBJ2-5,NA,TRBV7-6,NA
CASSEVLGAGAKNIQYF,TGTGCCAGCAGTGAAGTGCTAGGGGCCGGGGCCAAAAACATTCAGTACTTC,TRBJ2-4,NA,TRBV2,NA
CASSSRTGANTEAFF,TGTGCCAGCAGCTCAAGGACAGGGGCCAACACTGAAGCTTTCTTT,TRBJ1-1,NA,TRBV7-6,TRBD1
CASSDTTSGTYEQYF,TGTGCCAGCAGTGACACGACTAGCGGAACCTACGAGCAGTACTTC,TRBJ2-7,once,TRBV2,TRBD2
CASSPTGFEQYF,TGTGCCAGCAGTCCGACAGGGTTCGAGCAGTACTTC,TRBJ2-7,NA,TRBV28,TRBD1
CASSQPGFGTDTQYF,TGTGCCAGCAGCCAACCAGGGTTCGGAACAGATACGCAGTATTTT,TRBJ2-3,few,TRBV6-5,NA
CASSRQGARETQYF,TGCGCCAGCAGCAGACAGGGGGCTCGGGAGACCCAGTACTTC,TRBJ2-5,few,TRBV5-1,TRBD1
CASSFGTGFSSYNSPLHF,TGTGCCAGCAGCTTTGGAACAGGGTTCAGCTCCTATAATTCACCCCTCCACTTT,TRBJ1-6,NA,TRBV7-9,NA
CASRAFDGGLTGELFF,TGCGCCAGCAGGGCCTTTGACGGGGGGCTGACCGGGGAGCTGTTTTTT,TRBJ2-2,NA,TRBV4-1,NA
CASSSGESSYNEQFF,TGCGCCAGCAGCTCCGGAGAGAGCTCCTACAATGAGCAGTTCTTC,TRBJ2-1,NA,TRBV5-1,NA
CASSGTANYGYTF,TGTGCCAGCAGTGGGACAGCGAACTATGGCTACACCTTC,TRBJ1-2,NA,TRBV2,NA
CASSESSSGTEAFF,TGCGCCAGCAGTGAGTCCTCCTCGGGTACTGAAGCTTTCTTT,TRBJ1-1,NA,TRBV10-1,NA
CASSSGGRETQYF,TGTGCCAGCAGTTCGGGAGGGAGAGAGACCCAGTACTTC,TRBJ2-5,few,TRBV27,TRBD2
CASSEAGTQNTGELFF,TGTGCCAGCAGCGAAGCCGGGACTCAGAACACCGGGGAGCTGTTTTTT,TRBJ2-2,NA,TRBV7-9,NA
CASSLVSGGARTGELFF,TGCGCCAGCAGCTTGGTTTCCGGGGGGGCCAGAACCGGGGAGCTGTTTTTT,TRBJ2-2,few,TRBV5-1,TRBD2
CASRLIAGASTDTQYF,TGTGCCAGCAGACTAATAGCGGGGGCTAGCACAGATACGCAGTATTTT,TRBJ2-3,NA,TRBV11-2,TRBD2
CSVRTGSFYEQYF,TGCAGCGTTCGGACAGGGTCGTTCTACGAGCAGTACTTC,TRBJ2-7,NA,TRBV29-1,TRBD1
CASSVTGSEKLFF,TGTGCCAGCAGCGTGACAGGGAGTGAAAAACTGTTTTTT,TRBJ1-4,once,TRBV9,TRBD1
CASDRGTGHTDTQYF,TGTGCCAGTGACAGGGGAACAGGCCACACAGATACGCAGTATTTT,TRBJ2-3,NA,TRBV2,TRBD1
CASRFTTDSSYEQYF,TGTGCCAGCAGGTTCACAACGGACTCAAGTTACGAGCAGTACTTC,TRBJ2-7,NA,TRBV2,NA
CASSVEGQAGYEQYF,TGTGCCAGCAGCGTAGAGGGGCAGGCCGGCTACGAGCAGTACTTC,TRBJ2-7,NA,TRBV9,NA
CASSGGGARYNEQFF,TGTGCCAGCAGCGGGGGGGGAGCCCGATACAATGAGCAGTTCTTC,TRBJ2-1,NA,TRBV5-4,TRBD2
CASSERGDRVGDTQYF,TGTGCCAGCAGTGAAAGAGGGGACAGGGTCGGAGATACGCAGTATTTT,TRBJ2-3,few,TRBV2,TRBD1
CASSPERGQGGTYEQYF,TGCGCCAGCAGCCCCGAAAGAGGACAGGGGGGAACCTACGAGCAGTACTTC,TRBJ2-7,NA,TRBV4-1,TRBD1
CASSFLGQGGSYEQYF,TGCGCCAGCAGCTTCCTCGGACAGGGGGGCTCCTACGAGCAGTACTTC,TRBJ2-7,NA,TRBV5-1,TRBD1
CASSLLTGASYEQYF,TGTGCCAGCAGTTTACTGACAGGGGCCTCCTACGAGCAGTACTTC,TRBJ2-7,NA,TRBV27,TRBD1
CSVEGEGPYEQYF,TGCAGCGTTGAAGGGGAGGGTCCCTACGAGCAGTACTTC,TRBJ2-7,NA,TRBV29-1,TRBD2
CASSQDLFFGLAGTRSTDTQYF,TGTGCCAGCAGCCAAGATTTATTTTTTGGACTAGCGGGCACGAGGAGCACAGATACGCAGTATTTT,TRBJ2-3,NA,TRBV4-2,TRBD2
CASMASRYNEQFF,TGTGCCAGTATGGCCTCCCGATACAATGAGCAGTTCTTC,TRBJ2-1,NA,TRBV19,NA
CASSLGAGSGELFF,TGCGCCAGCAGCTTGGGGGCAGGGTCCGGGGAGCTGTTTTTT,TRBJ2-2,NA,TRBV5-1,NA
CASSLGLASISTDTQYF,TGTGCCAGCAGCTTAGGATTGGCTAGCATAAGCACAGATACGCAGTATTTT,TRBJ2-3,NA,TRBV11-2,NA
CASSRRGEETQYF,TGCGCCAGCAGCCGCAGGGGGGAAGAGACCCAGTACTTC,TRBJ2-5,NA,TRBV5-1,NA
CAIELTGELDEKLFF,TGTGCCATCGAACTAACAGGGGAGTTAGATGAAAAACTGTTTTTT,TRBJ1-4,NA,TRBV6-1,TRBD1
CASSQQGGYEQYF,TGTGCCAGTAGTCAACAGGGTGGCTACGAGCAGTACTTC,TRBJ2-7,NA,TRBV19,NA
CASSSLLTAYEQYF,TGTGCCAGCAGTTCCCTTCTGACAGCCTACGAGCAGTACTTC,TRBJ2-7,NA,TRBV27,NA
CASSQLGLPSYEQYF,TGCGCCAGCAGCCAATTAGGACTCCCCTCCTACGAGCAGTACTTC,TRBJ2-7,NA,TRBV4-1,NA
CASREYSISSPLHF,TGCGCCAGCAGAGAATACAGTATAAGTTCACCCCTCCACTTT,TRBJ1-6,NA,TRBV5-1,NA
CASSFGSGQGGETQYF,TGCGCCAGCAGCTTTGGATCAGGACAGGGTGGGGAGACCCAGTACTTC,TRBJ2-5,once,TRBV5-1,TRBD1
CASSRRLAGGLEETQYF,TGCGCCAGCAGTCGGAGATTAGCGGGGGGGCTCGAAGAGACCCAGTACTTC,TRBJ2-5,once,TRBV5-1,TRBD2